This TCR beta chain originates from a study of T-cell memory formation after mild COVID-19. Points from the study as a whole: Among clones peaking at day 37 in the second wave, SARS-CoV-2 specificity remained unconfirmed. CD4+ contracting clones were found mainly in CM and EM, and CD8+ ones in EMRA. Detection of some responders pre-infection suggested pre-existing cross-reactive memory T cells participated.

TCRdb analysed the 5' RACE reads with MiXCR anew, one entry per CDR3 protein. The data show 400,000 to 500,000 distinct CDR3 sequences, over 15% seen once. This clonotype was found a few times. What it binds is not known. This clonotype was obtained from a man between 18 and 35 years old who had mild COVID-19 (a few samples of this study predate the infection). Cell type and time point are not known. The sample consisted of PBMCs or a T cell subset sorted from them (not recorded which).

This chain's CDR3 is CASSYRGWGTEAFF. CDR3 nucleotides: TGTGCCAGCAGTTACAGGGGCTGGGGAACTGAAGCTTTCTTT. The chain has TRBV12-3 or TRBV12-4 and TRBJ1-1; 7 bases map to TRBD1. V gave up 4 bases and J gave up 5 bases; unmatched junction bases: 7. The CDR3 runs 14 residues.